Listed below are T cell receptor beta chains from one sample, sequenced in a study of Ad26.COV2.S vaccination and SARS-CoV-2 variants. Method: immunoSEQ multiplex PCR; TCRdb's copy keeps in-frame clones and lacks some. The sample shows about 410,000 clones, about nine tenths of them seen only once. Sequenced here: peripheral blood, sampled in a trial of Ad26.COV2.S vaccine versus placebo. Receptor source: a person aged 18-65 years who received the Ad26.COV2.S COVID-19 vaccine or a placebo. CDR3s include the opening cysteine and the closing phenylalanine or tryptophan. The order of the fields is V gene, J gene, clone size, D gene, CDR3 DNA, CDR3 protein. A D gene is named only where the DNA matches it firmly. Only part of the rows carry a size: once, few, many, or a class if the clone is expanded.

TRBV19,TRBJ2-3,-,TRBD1,TGTGCCAGTAAAGACAGGGGGGTTGGAGATACGCAGTATTTT,CASKDRGVGDTQYF
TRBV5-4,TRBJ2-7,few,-,TGTGCCAGCAGCTTGCGTCAGGGCTACGAGCAGTACTTC,CASSLRQGYEQYF
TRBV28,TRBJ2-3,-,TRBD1,TGTGCCAGCACTTCAACGGACAGGGGCACAGATACGCAGTATTTT,CASTSTDRGTDTQYF
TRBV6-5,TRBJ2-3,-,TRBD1,TGTGCCAGCAGTTGGACAGGGACGAACACAGATACGCAGTATTTT,CASSWTGTNTDTQYF
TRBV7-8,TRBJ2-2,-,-,TGTGCCAGCAGGGAAATGCAGGGACCGACCGGGGAGCTGTTTTTT,CASREMQGPTGELFF
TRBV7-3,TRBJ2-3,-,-,TGTGCCAGCAGCTCCGACAGACCCCCAGATACGCAGTATTTT,CASSSDRPPDTQYF
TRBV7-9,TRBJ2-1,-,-,TGTGCCAGCGCAACGGGGGCGAACCTTTACAATGAGCAGTTCTTC,CASATGANLYNEQFF
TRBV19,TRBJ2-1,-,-,TGTGCCAGTAGCCGGATCCTTCCATCCTACAATGAGCAGTTCTTC,CASSRILPSYNEQFF
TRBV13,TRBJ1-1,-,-,TGTGCCAGCAGTAGTCGGGGGAGGTACACTGAAGCTTTCTTT,CASSSRGRYTEAFF
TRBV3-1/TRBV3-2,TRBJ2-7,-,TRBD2,TGTGCCAGCAGTTCCAGCGGGAGCGAGCAGTACTTC,CASSSSGSEQYF
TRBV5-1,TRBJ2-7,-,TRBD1,TGCGCCAGCAGCCGGGGGGACAGGGTTGACGAGCAGTACTTC,CASSRGDRVDEQYF
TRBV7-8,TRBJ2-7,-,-,TGTGCCAGCAGCTTAGACCCTTCCTACGAGCAGTACTTC,CASSLDPSYEQYF
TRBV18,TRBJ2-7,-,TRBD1,TGTGCCAGCTCACCCACGGACCCCGGGACAGGGGTAATCGAGCAGTACTTC,CASSPTDPGTGVIEQYF
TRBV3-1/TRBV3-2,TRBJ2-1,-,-,TGTGCCAGCAGCCAAGTAGGCGGGAACAATGAGCAGTTCTTC,CASSQVGGNNEQFF
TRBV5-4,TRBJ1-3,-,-,TGTGCCAGCAGCGACCACGACATAACTCCAGACACCATATATTTT,CASSDHDITPDTIYF
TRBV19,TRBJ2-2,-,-,TGTGCCAGTAGTATCGGGGGACGCACCGGGGAGCTGTTTTTT,CASSIGGRTGELFF
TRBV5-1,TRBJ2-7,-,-,TGCGCCAGCAGCTTTCAGCAGGACCACGAGCAGTACTTC,CASSFQQDHEQYF
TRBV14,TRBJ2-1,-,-,TGTGCCAGCAGCCAGGGTTGGGGGTACAATGAGCAGTTCTTC,CASSQGWGYNEQFF
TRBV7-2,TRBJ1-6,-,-,TGTGCCAGCAGCTTAGAGGTTGTCCCGTATAATTCACCCCTCCACTTT,CASSLEVVPYNSPLHF
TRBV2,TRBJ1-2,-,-,TGTGCCAGCAGTATCTTACAAGAGGCCTATGGCTACACCTTC,CASSILQEAYGYTF
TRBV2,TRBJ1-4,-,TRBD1,TGTGCCAGCAGACACAGGGGGCAAGAAGAAAAACTGTTTTTT,CASRHRGQEEKLFF
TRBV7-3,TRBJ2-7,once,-,TGTGCCAGCAGCGTTCAAGGGGGGGCCTACGAGCAGTACTTC,CASSVQGGAYEQYF